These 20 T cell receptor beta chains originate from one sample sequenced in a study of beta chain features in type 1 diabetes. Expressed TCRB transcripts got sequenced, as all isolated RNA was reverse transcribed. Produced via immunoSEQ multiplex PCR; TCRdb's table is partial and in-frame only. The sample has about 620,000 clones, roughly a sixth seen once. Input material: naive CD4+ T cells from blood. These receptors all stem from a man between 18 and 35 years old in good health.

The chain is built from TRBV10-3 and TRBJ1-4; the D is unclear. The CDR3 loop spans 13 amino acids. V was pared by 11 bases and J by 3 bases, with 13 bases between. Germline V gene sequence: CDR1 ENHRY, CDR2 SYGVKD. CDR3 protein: CASRDAANEKLFF. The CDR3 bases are TGTGCCTCACGGGATGCGGCTAATGAAAAACTGTTTTTT.

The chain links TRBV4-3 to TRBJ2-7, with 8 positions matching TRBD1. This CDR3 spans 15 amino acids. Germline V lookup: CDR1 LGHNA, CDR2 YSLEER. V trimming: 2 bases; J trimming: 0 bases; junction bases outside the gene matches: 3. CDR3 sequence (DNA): TGCGCCAGCAGCCAAAGGGACAGGTACTCCTACGAGCAGTACTTC. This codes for CASSQRDRYSYEQYF.

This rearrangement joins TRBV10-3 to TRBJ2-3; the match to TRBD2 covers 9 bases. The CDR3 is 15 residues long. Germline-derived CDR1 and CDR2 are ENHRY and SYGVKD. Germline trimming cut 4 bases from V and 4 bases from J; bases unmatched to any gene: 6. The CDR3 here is CAISVVAGEADTQYF. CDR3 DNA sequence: TGTGCCATCAGTGTTGTAGCGGGAGAGGCAGATACGCAGTATTTT.

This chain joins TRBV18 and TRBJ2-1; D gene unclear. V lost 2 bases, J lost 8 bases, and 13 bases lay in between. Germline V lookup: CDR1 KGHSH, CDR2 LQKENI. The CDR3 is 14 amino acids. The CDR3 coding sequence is TGTGCCAGCTCACCATTGGGGTCTGGCGATGAGCAGTTCTTC. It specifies CASSPLGSGDEQFF.

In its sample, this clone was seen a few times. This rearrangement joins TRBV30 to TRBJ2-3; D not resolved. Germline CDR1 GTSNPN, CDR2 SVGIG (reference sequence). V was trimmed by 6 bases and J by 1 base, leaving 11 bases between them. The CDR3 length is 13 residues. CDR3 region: CACPLARTDTQYF. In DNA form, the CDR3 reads TGTGCCTGCCCCTTGGCCCGCACAGATACGCAGTATTTT.

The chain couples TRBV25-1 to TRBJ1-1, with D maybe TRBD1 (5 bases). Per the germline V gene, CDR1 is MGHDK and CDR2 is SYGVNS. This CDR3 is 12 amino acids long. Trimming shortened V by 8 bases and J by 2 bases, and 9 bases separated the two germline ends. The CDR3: CASAQGNTEAFF. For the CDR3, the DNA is TGTGCCAGCGCCCAGGGTAACACTGAAGCTTTCTTT.

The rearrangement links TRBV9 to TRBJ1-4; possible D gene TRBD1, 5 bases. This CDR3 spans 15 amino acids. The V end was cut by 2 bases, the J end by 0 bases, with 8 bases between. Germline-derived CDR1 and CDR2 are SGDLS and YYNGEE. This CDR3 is CASSVTGATNEKLFF. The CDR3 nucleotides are TGTGCCAGCAGCGTTACAGGTGCAACTAATGAAAAACTGTTTTTT.

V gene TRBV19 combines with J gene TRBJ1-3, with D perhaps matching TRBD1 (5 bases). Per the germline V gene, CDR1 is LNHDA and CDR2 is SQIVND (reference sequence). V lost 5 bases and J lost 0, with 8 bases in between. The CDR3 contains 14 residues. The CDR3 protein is CASSGHFSGNTIYF. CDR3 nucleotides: TGTGCCAGTAGTGGACACTTCTCTGGAAACACCATATATTTT.

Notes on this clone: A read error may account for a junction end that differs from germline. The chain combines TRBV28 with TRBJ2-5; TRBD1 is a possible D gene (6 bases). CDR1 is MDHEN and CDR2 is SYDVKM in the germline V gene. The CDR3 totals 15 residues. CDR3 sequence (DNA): TGTGCCAGCAGTTCCCCCCCGACAGGTTCAACAGGCCTAAACTTC. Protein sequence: CASSSPPTGSTGLNF.

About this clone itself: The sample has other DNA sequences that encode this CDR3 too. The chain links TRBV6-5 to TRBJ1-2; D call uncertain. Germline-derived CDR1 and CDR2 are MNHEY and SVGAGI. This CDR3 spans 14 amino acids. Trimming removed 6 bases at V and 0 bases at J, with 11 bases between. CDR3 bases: TGTGCCAGCAGCTACGGTCGGGCTAACTATGGCTACACCTTC. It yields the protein CASSYGRANYGYTF.

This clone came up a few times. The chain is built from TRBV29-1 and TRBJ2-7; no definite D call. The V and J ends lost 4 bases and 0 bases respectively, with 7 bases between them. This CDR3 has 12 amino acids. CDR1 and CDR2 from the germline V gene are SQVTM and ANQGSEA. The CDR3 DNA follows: TGCAGCGTTGCGTCGAGCTCCTACGAGCAGTACTTC. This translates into CSVASSSYEQYF.

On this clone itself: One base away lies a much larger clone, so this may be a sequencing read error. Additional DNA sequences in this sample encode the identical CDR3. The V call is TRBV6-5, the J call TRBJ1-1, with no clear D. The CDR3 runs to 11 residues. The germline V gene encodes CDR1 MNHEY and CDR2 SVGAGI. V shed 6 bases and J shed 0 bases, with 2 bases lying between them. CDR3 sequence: CASRLNTEAFF. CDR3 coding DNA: TGTGCCAGCAGACTGAACACTGAAGCTTTCTTT.

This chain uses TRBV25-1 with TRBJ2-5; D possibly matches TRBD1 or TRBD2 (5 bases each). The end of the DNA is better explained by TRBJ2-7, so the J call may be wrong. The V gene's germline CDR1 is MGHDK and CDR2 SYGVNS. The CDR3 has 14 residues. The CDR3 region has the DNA TGTGCCAGCAGTGCCCGGGGCCCAGGGTACGAGCAGTACTTC. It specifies CASSARGPGYEQYF.

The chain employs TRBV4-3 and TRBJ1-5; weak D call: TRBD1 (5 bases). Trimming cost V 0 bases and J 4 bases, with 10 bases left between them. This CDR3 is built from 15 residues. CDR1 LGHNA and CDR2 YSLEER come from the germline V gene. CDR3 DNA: TGCGCCAGCAGCCAAGATCCACAGGCAAATCAGCCCCAGCATTTT. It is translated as CASSQDPQANQPQHF.

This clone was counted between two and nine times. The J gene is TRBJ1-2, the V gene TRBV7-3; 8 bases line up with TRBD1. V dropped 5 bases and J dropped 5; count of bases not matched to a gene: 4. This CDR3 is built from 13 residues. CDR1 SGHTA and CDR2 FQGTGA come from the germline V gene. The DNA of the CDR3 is TGTGCCAGCAGCCCCGGGACAGGATATGGCTACACCTTC. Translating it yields CASSPGTGYGYTF.

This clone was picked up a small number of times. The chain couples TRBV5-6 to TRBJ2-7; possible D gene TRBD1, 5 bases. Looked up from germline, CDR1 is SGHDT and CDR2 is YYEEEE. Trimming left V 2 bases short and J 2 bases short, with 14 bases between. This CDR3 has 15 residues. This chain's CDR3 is CASSLIAGLTYEQYF. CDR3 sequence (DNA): TGTGCCAGCAGCTTAATTGCAGGGCTAACCTACGAGCAGTACTTC. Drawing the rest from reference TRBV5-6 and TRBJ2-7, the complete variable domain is DAGVTQSPTHLIKTRGQQVTLRCSPKSGHDTVSWYQQALGQGPQFIFQYYEEEERQRGNFPDRFSGHQFPNYSSELNVNALLLGDSALYLCASSLIAGLTYEQYFGPGTRLTVT.

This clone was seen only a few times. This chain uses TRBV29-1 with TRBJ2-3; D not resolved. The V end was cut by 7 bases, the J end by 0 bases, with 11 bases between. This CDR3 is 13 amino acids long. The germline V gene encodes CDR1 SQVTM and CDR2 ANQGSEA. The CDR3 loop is CSAALDSTDTQYF. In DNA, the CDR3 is TGCAGCGCGGCCCTAGACAGCACAGATACGCAGTATTTT.

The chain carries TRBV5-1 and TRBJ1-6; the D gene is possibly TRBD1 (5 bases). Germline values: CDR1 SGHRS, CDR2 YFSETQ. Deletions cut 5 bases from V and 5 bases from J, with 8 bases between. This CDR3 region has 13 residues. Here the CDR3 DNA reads TGCGCCAGCAGGACGGGGGATAATTCACCCCTCCACTTT. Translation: CASRTGDNSPLHF.

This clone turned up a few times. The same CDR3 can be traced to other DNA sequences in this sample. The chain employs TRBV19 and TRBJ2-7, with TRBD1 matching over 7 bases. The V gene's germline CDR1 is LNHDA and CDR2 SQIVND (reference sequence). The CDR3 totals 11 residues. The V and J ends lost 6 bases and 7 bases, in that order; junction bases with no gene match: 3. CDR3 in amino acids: CASSDRVEQYF. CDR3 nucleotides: TGTGCCAGTAGCGACAGGGTGGAGCAGTACTTC.

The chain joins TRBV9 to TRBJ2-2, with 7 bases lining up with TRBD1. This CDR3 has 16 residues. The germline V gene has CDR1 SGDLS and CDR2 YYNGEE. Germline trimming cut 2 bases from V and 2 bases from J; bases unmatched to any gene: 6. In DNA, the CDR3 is TGTGCCAGCAGCGTTGGTGGGACAGTAAACACCGGGGAGCTGTTTTTT. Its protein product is CASSVGGTVNTGELFF. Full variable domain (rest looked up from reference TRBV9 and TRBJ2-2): DSGVTQTPKHLITATGQRVTLRCSPRSGDLSVYWYQQSLDQGLQFLIQYYNGEERAKGNILERFSAQQFPDLHSELNLSSLELGDSALYFCASSVGGTVNTGELFFGEGSRLTVL.